This record concerns one T cell receptor beta chain sequence. The data were produced by immunoSEQ multiplex PCR, yet TCRdb's version contains in-frame clones alone and is incomplete. The profile shows about 71,000 clones, about 89% of them singletons. CDR3 length equals 14 residues. Germline CDR1 is SGHDN and CDR2 is FVKESK. V was clipped by 0 bases and J by 2 bases, with 5 bases between them. This record belongs to a study of OX40 agonist ivuxolimab in advanced cancers. At the level of the study: Dose-escalation patients had hepatocellular carcinoma, melanoma, renal cell or head and neck cancer.

The chain links TRBV14 to TRBJ2-1; D unresolved. The receptor was derived from an adult with an advanced solid tumor such as melanoma, head and neck, liver or kidney cancer. Here the sequenced sample was CD4+ or CD8+ T cells sorted from blood, taken in a trial of the OX40 agonist ivuxolimab. The DNA for the CDR3 is TGTGCCAGCAGCCAAGATTGGGCCTACAATGAGCAGTTCTTC. Translated, it gives CASSQDWAYNEQFF.